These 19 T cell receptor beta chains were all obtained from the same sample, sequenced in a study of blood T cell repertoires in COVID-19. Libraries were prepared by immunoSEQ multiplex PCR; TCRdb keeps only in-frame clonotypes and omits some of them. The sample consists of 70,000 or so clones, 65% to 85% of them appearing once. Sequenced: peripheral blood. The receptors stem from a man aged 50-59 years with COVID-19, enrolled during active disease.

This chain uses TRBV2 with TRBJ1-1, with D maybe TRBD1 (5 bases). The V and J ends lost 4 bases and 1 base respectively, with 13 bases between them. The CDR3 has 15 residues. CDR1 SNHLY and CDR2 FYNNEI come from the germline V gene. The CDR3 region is CASSGEDIRNTEAFF. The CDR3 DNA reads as TGTGCCAGCAGTGGGGAGGACATTAGGAACACTGAAGCTTTCTTT.

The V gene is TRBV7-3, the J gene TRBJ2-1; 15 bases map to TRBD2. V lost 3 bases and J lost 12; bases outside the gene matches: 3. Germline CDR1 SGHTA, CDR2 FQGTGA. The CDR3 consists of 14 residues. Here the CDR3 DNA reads TGTGCCAGCAGCTTGGGACTAGCGGGAGGAGGGCAGTTCTTC. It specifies CASSLGLAGGGQFF.

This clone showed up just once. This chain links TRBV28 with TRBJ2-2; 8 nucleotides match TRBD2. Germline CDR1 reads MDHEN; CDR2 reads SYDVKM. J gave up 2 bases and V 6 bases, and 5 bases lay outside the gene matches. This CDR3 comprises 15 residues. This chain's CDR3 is CASSLAGTNTGELFF. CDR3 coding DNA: TGTGCCAGCAGCTTAGCGGGGACTAACACCGGGGAGCTGTTTTTT. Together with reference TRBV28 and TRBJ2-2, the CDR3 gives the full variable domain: DVKVTQSSRYLVKRTGEKVFLECVQDMDHENMFWYRQDPGLGLRLIYFSYDVKMKEKGDIPEGYSVSREKKERFSLILESASTNQTSMYLCASSLAGTNTGELFFGEGSRLTVL.

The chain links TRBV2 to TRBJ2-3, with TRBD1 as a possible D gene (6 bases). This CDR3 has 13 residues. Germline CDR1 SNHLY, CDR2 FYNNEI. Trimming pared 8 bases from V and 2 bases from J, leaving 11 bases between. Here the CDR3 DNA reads TGTGCCAGCCGGACAGACATCACAGATACGCAGTATTTT. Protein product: CASRTDITDTQYF. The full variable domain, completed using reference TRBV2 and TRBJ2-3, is EPEVTQTPSHQVTQMGQEVILRCVPISNHLYFYWYRQILGQKVEFLVSFYNNEISEKSEIFDDQFSVERPDGSNFTLKIRSTKLEDSAMYFCASRTDITDTQYFGPGTRLTVL.

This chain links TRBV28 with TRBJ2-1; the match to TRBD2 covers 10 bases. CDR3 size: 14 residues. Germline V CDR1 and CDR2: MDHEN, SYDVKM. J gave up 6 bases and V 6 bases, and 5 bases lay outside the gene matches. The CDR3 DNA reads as TGTGCCAGCAGGGAGCGGGGGGGGCGCAATGAGCAGTTCTTC. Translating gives CASRERGGRNEQFF.

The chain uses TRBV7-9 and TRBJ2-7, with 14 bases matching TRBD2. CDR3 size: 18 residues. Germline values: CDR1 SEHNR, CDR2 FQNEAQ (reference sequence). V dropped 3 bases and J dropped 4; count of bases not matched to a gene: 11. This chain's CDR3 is CASSLGTGTSGSRYEQYF. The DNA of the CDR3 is TGTGCCAGCAGCTTGGGGACCGGGACTAGCGGGAGTCGGTACGAGCAGTACTTC.

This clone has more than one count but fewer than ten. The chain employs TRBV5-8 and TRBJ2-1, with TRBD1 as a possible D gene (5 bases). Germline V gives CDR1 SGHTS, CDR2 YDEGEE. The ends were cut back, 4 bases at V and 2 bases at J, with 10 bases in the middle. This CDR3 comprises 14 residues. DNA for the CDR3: TGTGCCAGCAGCACTGACAGTACCTACAATGAGCAGTTCTTC. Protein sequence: CASSTDSTYNEQFF.

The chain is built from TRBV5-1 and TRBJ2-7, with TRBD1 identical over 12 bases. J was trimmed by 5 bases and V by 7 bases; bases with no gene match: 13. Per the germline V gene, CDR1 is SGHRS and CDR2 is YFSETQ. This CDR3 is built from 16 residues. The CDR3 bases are TGCGCCAGCGCATCTGGGGGGACAGGGGGCACGAACGAGCAGTACTTC. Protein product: CASASGGTGGTNEQYF.

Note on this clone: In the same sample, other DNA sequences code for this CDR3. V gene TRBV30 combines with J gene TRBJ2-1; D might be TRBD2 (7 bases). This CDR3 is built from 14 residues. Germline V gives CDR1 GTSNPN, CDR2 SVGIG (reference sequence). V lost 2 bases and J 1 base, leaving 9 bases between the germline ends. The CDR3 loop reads CAWSRGGSYNEQFF. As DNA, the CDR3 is TGTGCCTGGAGTAGGGGGGGGTCCTACAATGAGCAGTTCTTC.

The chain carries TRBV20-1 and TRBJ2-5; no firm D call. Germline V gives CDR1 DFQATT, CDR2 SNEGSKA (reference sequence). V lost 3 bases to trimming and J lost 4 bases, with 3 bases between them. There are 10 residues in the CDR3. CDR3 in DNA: TGCAGTGCTAGCGTAGAGACCCAGTACTTC. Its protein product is CSASVETQYF.

The CDR3 sequence is CASSEEAGGGYNEQFF. CDR3 DNA sequence: TGTGCCAGCAGTGAAGAGGCGGGAGGGGGGTACAATGAGCAGTTCTTC. The chain carries TRBV6-4 and TRBJ2-1; 9 nucleotides match TRBD2. Germline CDR1 MRHNA, CDR2 SNTAGT. The V gene end was trimmed by 3 bases and the J gene end by 4 bases; junction bases not matched to a gene: 7. This CDR3 is 16 amino acids long.

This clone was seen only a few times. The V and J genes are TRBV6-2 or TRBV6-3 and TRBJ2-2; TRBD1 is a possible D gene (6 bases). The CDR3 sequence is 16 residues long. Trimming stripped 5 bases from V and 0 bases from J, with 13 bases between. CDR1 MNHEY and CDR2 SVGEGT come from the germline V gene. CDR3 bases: TGTGCCAGCAGTCGGATACAGGGTGCGAACACCGGGGAGCTGTTTTTT. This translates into CASSRIQGANTGELFF.

The CDR3 region has the DNA TGTGCCAGCAGTGAGGAGGACAGCTATCAGCCCCAGCATTTT. Protein product: CASSEEDSYQPQHF. V usage is TRBV2 and J usage is TRBJ1-5; perhaps TRBD1 as D (6 bases). V was pared by 3 bases and J by 5 bases, with 11 bases between. The CDR3 sequence is 14 residues long. The germline V gene has CDR1 SNHLY and CDR2 FYNNEI.

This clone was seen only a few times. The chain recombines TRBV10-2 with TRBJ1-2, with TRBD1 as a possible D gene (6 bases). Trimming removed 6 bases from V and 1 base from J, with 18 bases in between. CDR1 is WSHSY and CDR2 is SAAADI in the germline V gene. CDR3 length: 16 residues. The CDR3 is CASSGHRDKNNYGYTF. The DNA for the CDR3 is TGCGCCAGCAGCGGACACCGGGACAAGAATAACTATGGCTACACCTTC.

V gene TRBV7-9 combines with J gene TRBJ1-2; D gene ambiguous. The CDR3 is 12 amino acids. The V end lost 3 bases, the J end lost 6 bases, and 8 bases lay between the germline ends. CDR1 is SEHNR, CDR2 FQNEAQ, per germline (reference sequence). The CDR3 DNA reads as TGTGCCAGCAGCTTGTTGCAGGATGGCTACACCTTC. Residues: CASSLLQDGYTF.

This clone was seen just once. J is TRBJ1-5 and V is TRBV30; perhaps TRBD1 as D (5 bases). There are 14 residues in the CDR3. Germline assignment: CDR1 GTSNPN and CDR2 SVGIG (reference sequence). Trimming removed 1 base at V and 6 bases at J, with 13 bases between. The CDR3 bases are TGTGCCTGGAGTGCCGCAGGGTCGGGTCAGCCCCAGCATTTT. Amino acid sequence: CAWSAAGSGQPQHF. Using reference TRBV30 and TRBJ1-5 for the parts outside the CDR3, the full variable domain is SQTIHQWPATLVQPVGSPLSLECTVEGTSNPNLYWYRQAAGRGLQLLFYSVGIGQISSEVPQNLSASRPQDRQFILSSKKLLLSDSGFYLCAWSAAGSGQPQHFGDGTRLSIL.

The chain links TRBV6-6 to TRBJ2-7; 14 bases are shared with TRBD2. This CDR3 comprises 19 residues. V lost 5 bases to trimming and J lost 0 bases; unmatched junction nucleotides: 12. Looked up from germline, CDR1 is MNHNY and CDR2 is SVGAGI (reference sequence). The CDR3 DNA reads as TGTGCCAGCAGTCTCGGAGGACTAGCGGGAGGAACCGTCTCCTACGAGCAGTACTTC. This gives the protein CASSLGGLAGGTVSYEQYF.

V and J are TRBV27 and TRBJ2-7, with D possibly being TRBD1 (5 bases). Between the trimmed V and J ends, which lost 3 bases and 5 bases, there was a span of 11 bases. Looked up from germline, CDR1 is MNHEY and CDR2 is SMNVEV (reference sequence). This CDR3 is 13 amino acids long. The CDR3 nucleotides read TGTGCCAGCAGTTTTGGGGCCTCGAACGAGCAGTACTTC. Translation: CASSFGASNEQYF.

The CDR3 region is CATSRGLAGGVEQFF. In DNA form, the CDR3 reads TGTGCCACCAGCAGAGGTCTAGCGGGAGGGGTCGAGCAGTTCTTC. The rearrangement links TRBV15 to TRBJ2-1; 12 bases fit TRBD2. CDR1 is LNHNV, CDR2 YYDKDF, per germline (reference sequence). The V gene end was trimmed by 1 base and the J gene end by 10 bases; junction bases not matched to a gene: 5. The length of the CDR3 is 15 residues.